This T cell receptor beta chain is drawn from a study of blood T cells in healthy people across ages. Study-level results: Diversity was higher, and naive CD4+ cells more numerous, in long-lived donors than in aged donors.

This clonotype has more than one count but fewer than ten. Its antigen is as yet unknown. Primed by a sample-barcoded 5' primer and a J-beta primer mix, a second PCR proceeded for roughly 7 to 12 cycles. Each cDNA was tagged by a template-switch adaptor containing 12 random nucleotides. Each of the samples gave a minimum of 2.5 million paired-end reads that contained CDR3. Using its own MiXCR run on the 5' RACE reads, TCRdb lists one record per CDR3 protein. This sample has fewer than 1,200,000 distinct CDR3 sequences, with approximately 26% found just once. Per individual sample, total RNA of at least 5.5 micrograms was extracted. The sample was also linked to a second study, of T cells of mothers and their children.

The sample was blood. The receptor comes from a girl aged 2 to 9 in good health.

The CDR3 is CSVRQDYEQYF. The CDR3, as DNA: TGCAGCGTTCGACAGGATTACGAGCAGTACTTC. The V call is TRBV29-1, the J call TRBJ2-7; weak D call: TRBD1 (6 bases). Trimming pared 5 bases from V and 4 bases from J, leaving 9 bases between. The CDR3 sequence is 11 residues long. Germline V gene sequence: CDR1 SQVTM, CDR2 ANQGSEA.